Presented here are 9 T cell receptor beta chains from one specimen sequenced in a study of T cell responses to AZD1222 COVID-19 vaccine. Repertoires were generated with immunoSEQ multiplex PCR, while TCRdb's copy carries only in-frame clones and drops some. The sample lists 100,000 to 150,000 clones, 92% occurring once. This material consisted of peripheral blood, taken 28 days after the second AZD1222 dose. These receptors all come from an adult who received the AZD1222 COVID-19 vaccine.

The rearrangement links TRBV5-4 to TRBJ2-1; D gene uncertain. CDR1 is SGHNT, CDR2 YYREEE, per germline (reference sequence). The CDR3 is 12 residues long. V was pared by 2 bases and J by 5 bases, with 5 bases between. The DNA for the CDR3 is TGTGCCAGCAGCTTTTCGGACAATGAGCAGTTCTTC. Its protein is CASSFSDNEQFF.

The chain has TRBV6-5 and TRBJ2-5; no clear D. Germline V gene data show CDR1 as MNHEY and CDR2 as SVGAGI. Trimming took 5 bases from V and 5 from J, leaving 12 bases between them. The CDR3 contains 13 residues. CDR3 residues: CASSLTRFETQYF. Here the CDR3 DNA reads TGTGCCAGCAGTCTTACCCGTTTTGAGACCCAGTACTTC.

The J gene is TRBJ1-1, the V gene TRBV6-5, with 9 bases identical to TRBD1. V shed 0 bases and J 6 bases; nucleotides not matched to a gene: 5. CDR1 is MNHEY and CDR2 is SVGAGI in the germline V gene. The CDR3 is made up of 15 amino acids. The CDR3 DNA follows: TGTGCCAGCAGTTACTCGGGACAGGGATTCTCTGAAGCTTTCTTT. Translated: CASSYSGQGFSEAFF.

CDR3: CASSQGTGRAKNIQYF. In nucleotides, the CDR3 is TGTGCCAGCAGCCAAGGGACAGGGCGCGCCAAAAACATTCAGTACTTC. The gene calls are TRBV14 and TRBJ2-4; TRBD1 agrees at 8 bases. Trimming took 1 base from V and 1 from J; bases not matched to a gene: 3. The CDR3 consists of 16 residues. Germline assignment: CDR1 SGHDN and CDR2 FVKESK.

The V call is TRBV5-8, the J call TRBJ1-4, with 9 bases fitting TRBD1. The CDR3 extends over 15 amino acids. Trimming cost V 5 bases and J 6 bases; bases outside gene matches: 8. Germline V gene data show CDR1 as SGHTS and CDR2 as YDEGEE. The CDR3 protein is CASSPPGTGYEKLFF. The CDR3 nucleotides are TGTGCCAGCAGTCCACCCGGGACAGGGTATGAAAAACTGTTTTTT. Looking up the rest from reference TRBV5-8 and TRBJ1-4 gives the full variable domain: EAGVTQSPTHLIKTRGQQATLRCSPISGHTSVYWYQQALGLGLQFLLWYDEGEERNRGNFPPRFSGRQFPNYSSELNVNALELEDSALYLCASSPPGTGYEKLFFGSGTQLSVL.

This clone has a single count. The chain is built from TRBV5-1 and TRBJ1-3, with D possibly TRBD1 on 6 matching bases. This CDR3 region has 16 residues. V lost 4 bases and J lost 0, with 14 bases in between. In germline, CDR1 is SGHRS, CDR2 YFSETQ. The CDR3 DNA sequence: TGCGCCAGCAGCGCAGTGACAGGTTTCTCTGGAAACACCATATATTTT. This sequence encodes CASSAVTGFSGNTIYF.

J is TRBJ1-1 and V is TRBV5-1; no firm D call. Trimming removed 4 bases from V and 1 base from J, with 8 bases in between. CDR1 is SGHRS, CDR2 YFSETQ, per germline. CDR3 length equals 13 residues. CDR3 region: CASSLQQNTEAFF. For the CDR3, the DNA is TGCGCCAGCAGCCTGCAACAGAACACTGAAGCTTTCTTT. Supplemented by reference TRBV5-1 and TRBJ1-1, the full variable domain reads KAGVTQTPRYLIKTRGQQVTLSCSPISGHRSVSWYQQTPGQGLQFLFEYFSETQRNKGNFPGRFSGRQFSNSRSEMNVSTLELGDSALYLCASSLQQNTEAFFGQGTRLTVV.

V gene TRBV7-8 combines with J gene TRBJ2-1, with 7 positions matching TRBD1. This CDR3 spans 17 amino acids. J was trimmed by 2 bases and V by 3 bases; bases with no gene match: 10. Germline V lookup: CDR1 SGHVS, CDR2 FQNEAQ. Here the CDR3 reads CASSFPPGGSTYNEQFF. For the CDR3, the DNA is TGTGCCAGCAGCTTTCCGCCAGGGGGAAGCACCTACAATGAGCAGTTCTTC.

The chain recombines TRBV19 with TRBJ1-2; 7 bases are a match to TRBD1. V was clipped by 8 bases and J by 4 bases; unmatched bases: 7. This CDR3 contains 13 residues. Germline assignment: CDR1 LNHDA and CDR2 SQIVND (reference sequence). CDR3 amino acids: CASGSTGRYGYTF. In DNA form, the CDR3 reads TGTGCCAGTGGGTCGACAGGGCGCTATGGCTACACCTTC.